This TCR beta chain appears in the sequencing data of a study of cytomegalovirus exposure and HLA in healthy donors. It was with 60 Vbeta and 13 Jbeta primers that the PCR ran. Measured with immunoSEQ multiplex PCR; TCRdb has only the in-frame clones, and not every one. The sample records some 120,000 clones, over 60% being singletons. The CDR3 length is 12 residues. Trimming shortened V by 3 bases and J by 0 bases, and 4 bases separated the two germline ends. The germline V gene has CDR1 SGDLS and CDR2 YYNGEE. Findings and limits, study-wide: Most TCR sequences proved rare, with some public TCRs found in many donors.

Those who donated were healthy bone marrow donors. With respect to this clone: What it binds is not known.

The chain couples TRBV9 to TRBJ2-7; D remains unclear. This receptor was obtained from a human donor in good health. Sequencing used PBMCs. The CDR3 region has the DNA TGTGCCAGCAGCGACAGCTCCTACGAGCAGTACTTC. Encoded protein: CASSDSSYEQYF.